The rows below give T cell receptor beta chains drawn from one sample of a study of blood T cells in healthy people across ages. MiXCR, run by TCRdb on the 5' RACE reads, gives a single entry per CDR3 protein. Counted here are 600,000 to 850,000 distinct CDR3 sequences, roughly 47% occurring once; the ten biggest clones make up 20% to 25%. Sequencing input: blood. The receptors derive from a woman aged 60 to 75 in good health. Both conserved end residues are part of each CDR3. D genes are given only for firm matches. Not all rows give a size; the values are once, few, many and, for expanded clones, a class.

v_call: TRBV14
j_call: TRBJ2-5
d_call: NA
cdr3_length: 15
clone_size: few
cdr3_nt: TGTGCCAGCAGCCAAGGGACCGCCATCAGAGAGACCCAGTACTTC
cdr3_aa: CASSQGTAIRETQYF

v_call: TRBV10-3
j_call: TRBJ2-3
d_call: NA
cdr3_length: 15
clone_size: NA
cdr3_nt: TGTGCCATCAGTGATAATCAACGGGATACAGATACGCAGTATTTT
cdr3_aa: CAISDNQRDTDTQYF

v_call: TRBV11-3
j_call: TRBJ2-5
d_call: TRBD2
cdr3_length: 17
clone_size: NA
cdr3_nt: TGTGCCAGCAGCTTAGGGGCCGGAGCGGGGGCTCAAGAGACCCAGTACTTC
cdr3_aa: CASSLGAGAGAQETQYF

v_call: TRBV6-1
j_call: TRBJ1-1
d_call: TRBD1
cdr3_length: 13
clone_size: NA
cdr3_nt: TGTGCCAGCAGTCATCCGGGACAGGGCCAAGCTTTCTTT
cdr3_aa: CASSHPGQGQAFF

v_call: TRBV10-3
j_call: TRBJ2-5
d_call: NA
cdr3_length: 12
clone_size: few
cdr3_nt: TGTGCCATCAGTGGCGACGAAGAGACCCAGTACTTC
cdr3_aa: CAISGDEETQYF

v_call: TRBV11-1
j_call: TRBJ2-1
d_call: NA
cdr3_length: 14
clone_size: few
cdr3_nt: TGTGCCAGCAGCTTAAAGCTAGCGTCCAATGAGCAGTTCTTC
cdr3_aa: CASSLKLASNEQFF

v_call: TRBV5-5
j_call: TRBJ2-1
d_call: NA
cdr3_length: 15
clone_size: few
cdr3_nt: TGTGCCAGCAGTCCCGTGGCAGGGAAGGACAATGAGCAGTTCTTC
cdr3_aa: CASSPVAGKDNEQFF

v_call: TRBV20-1
j_call: TRBJ1-4
d_call: NA
cdr3_length: 14
clone_size: NA
cdr3_nt: TGCAGTGCTAGAGATCCCCAACTATGGGCAAAACTGTTTTTT
cdr3_aa: CSARDPQLWAKLFF

v_call: TRBV6-4
j_call: TRBJ2-7
d_call: TRBD2
cdr3_length: 15
clone_size: once
cdr3_nt: TGTGCCAGCAGCCCCGTAGCGGGAGAAGGCTACGAGCAGTACTTC
cdr3_aa: CASSPVAGEGYEQYF

v_call: TRBV3-1
j_call: TRBJ2-3
d_call: TRBD2
cdr3_length: 14
clone_size: NA
cdr3_nt: TGTGCCAGCAGCCAGGGACTAGCTCCAGATACGCAGTATTTT
cdr3_aa: CASSQGLAPDTQYF

v_call: TRBV7-2
j_call: TRBJ2-2
d_call: NA
cdr3_length: 16
clone_size: NA
cdr3_nt: TGTGCCAGCAGCTTATTTTCGGTCCAGAACACCGGGGAGCTGTTTTTT
cdr3_aa: CASSLFSVQNTGELFF

v_call: TRBV4-1
j_call: TRBJ2-5
d_call: TRBD2
cdr3_length: 16
clone_size: few
cdr3_nt: TGCGCCAGCAGCCAAGAGTTGGCGGGGGGGCGGGAGACCCAGTACTTC
cdr3_aa: CASSQELAGGRETQYF

v_call: TRBV20-1
j_call: TRBJ1-4
d_call: TRBD1
cdr3_length: 16
clone_size: NA
cdr3_nt: TGCAGTGTTCCCCTCTCGACAGGGCGAGTAGAAGAAAAACTGTTTTTT
cdr3_aa: CSVPLSTGRVEEKLFF

v_call: TRBV24-1
j_call: TRBJ2-1
d_call: TRBD2
cdr3_length: 15
clone_size: few
cdr3_nt: TGTGCCACCAGTCTAGGACTAGCGGAGTACAATGAGCAGTTCTTC
cdr3_aa: CATSLGLAEYNEQFF

v_call: TRBV7-9
j_call: TRBJ1-2
d_call: NA
cdr3_length: 14
clone_size: NA
cdr3_nt: TGTGCCAGCAGCGTTGAGCTGGGAGGGGATGGCTACACCTTC
cdr3_aa: CASSVELGGDGYTF

v_call: TRBV7-2
j_call: TRBJ1-4
d_call: NA
cdr3_length: 15
clone_size: once
cdr3_nt: TGTGCCAGCAGCTTAGGGGTCCGGGATAATGAAAAACTGTTTTTT
cdr3_aa: CASSLGVRDNEKLFF

v_call: TRBV27
j_call: TRBJ1-2
d_call: TRBD1
cdr3_length: 13
clone_size: NA
cdr3_nt: TGTGCCAGCAGTGTAAGGACAGGCTATGGCTACACCTTC
cdr3_aa: CASSVRTGYGYTF

v_call: TRBV20-1
j_call: TRBJ2-1
d_call: TRBD2
cdr3_length: 15
clone_size: NA
cdr3_nt: TGCAGTGCTAGAGATCCCAGCGGGGGTTACAATGAGCAGTTCTTC
cdr3_aa: CSARDPSGGYNEQFF

v_call: TRBV2
j_call: TRBJ1-5
d_call: NA
cdr3_length: 13
clone_size: NA
cdr3_nt: TGTGCCATAAACGACAGATCCAATCAGCCCCAGCATTTT
cdr3_aa: CAINDRSNQPQHF

v_call: TRBV15
j_call: TRBJ2-3
d_call: NA
cdr3_length: 15
clone_size: NA
cdr3_nt: TGTGCCACCAGCAGAGTTAACCGGTTCGGAGATACGCAGTATTTT
cdr3_aa: CATSRVNRFGDTQYF

v_call: TRBV3-1
j_call: TRBJ2-3
d_call: NA
cdr3_length: 13
clone_size: NA
cdr3_nt: TGTGCCAGCAGCCAAGGATCTGGGGATACGCAGTATTTT
cdr3_aa: CASSQGSGDTQYF

v_call: TRBV20-1
j_call: TRBJ1-6
d_call: NA
cdr3_length: 14
clone_size: NA
cdr3_nt: TGCAGTGCTATCGGACAGTTCCTCAATTCACCCCTCCACTTT
cdr3_aa: CSAIGQFLNSPLHF

v_call: TRBV6-2/TRBV6-3
j_call: TRBJ2-5
d_call: NA
cdr3_length: 13
clone_size: NA
cdr3_nt: TGTGCCAGCAGAGGGACCGCCCAAAGTGACCAGTACTTC
cdr3_aa: CASRGTAQSDQYF

v_call: TRBV9
j_call: TRBJ1-4
d_call: NA
cdr3_length: 14
clone_size: NA
cdr3_nt: TGTGCCAGCAGCCGGTCGGGATTTAATGAAAAACTGTTTTTT
cdr3_aa: CASSRSGFNEKLFF

v_call: TRBV3-1
j_call: TRBJ1-2
d_call: NA
cdr3_length: 14
clone_size: NA
cdr3_nt: TGTGCCAGCAGCCAAGGTGCGGGGGATTATGGCTACACCTTC
cdr3_aa: CASSQGAGDYGYTF

v_call: TRBV20-1
j_call: TRBJ2-5
d_call: TRBD1
cdr3_length: 14
clone_size: many
cdr3_nt: TGCAGTGCAGATACCCGGGACAGACAAGAGACCCAGTACTTC
cdr3_aa: CSADTRDRQETQYF

v_call: TRBV29-1
j_call: TRBJ2-3
d_call: TRBD2
cdr3_length: 17
clone_size: once
cdr3_nt: TGCAGCGTTGGCCCCCCCCATAGCGGAGCGGGGCCAGATACGCAGTATTTT
cdr3_aa: CSVGPPHSGAGPDTQYF

v_call: TRBV6-5
j_call: TRBJ2-5
d_call: TRBD2
cdr3_length: 15
clone_size: NA
cdr3_nt: TGTGCCAGCAGTTACGAGAGCGGGGTGGGGAGTGAGCAGTACTTC
cdr3_aa: CASSYESGVGSEQYF

v_call: TRBV20-1
j_call: TRBJ2-1
d_call: NA
cdr3_length: 11
clone_size: NA
cdr3_nt: TGCAGTGCTACTGGACGGACCGAGCAGTTCTTC
cdr3_aa: CSATGRTEQFF

v_call: TRBV28
j_call: TRBJ1-5
d_call: NA
cdr3_length: 15
clone_size: few
cdr3_nt: TGTGCCAGCAGTTTTTCACAAAGAGGCAATCAGCCCCAGCATTTT
cdr3_aa: CASSFSQRGNQPQHF

v_call: TRBV3-1
j_call: TRBJ1-6
d_call: NA
cdr3_length: 16
clone_size: few
cdr3_nt: TGTGCCAGCAGCCAAGCATCAGGGGCGAAAGTTTCACCCCTCCACTTT
cdr3_aa: CASSQASGAKVSPLHF

v_call: TRBV7-9
j_call: TRBJ2-3
d_call: TRBD1
cdr3_length: 15
clone_size: NA
cdr3_nt: TGTGCCAGCAGCCCCAACAGGGGGCACACAGATACGCAGTATTTT
cdr3_aa: CASSPNRGHTDTQYF

v_call: TRBV4-1
j_call: TRBJ2-3
d_call: TRBD2
cdr3_length: 19
clone_size: few
cdr3_nt: TGCGCCAGCAGCCAAGAGGGACTAGCGGGGGGGGGACACACAGATACGCAGTATTTT
cdr3_aa: CASSQEGLAGGGHTDTQYF

v_call: TRBV20-1
j_call: TRBJ2-3
d_call: TRBD2
cdr3_length: 15
clone_size: NA
cdr3_nt: TGCAGTGCTCAGGGACTAGCGGGGGGAGGGGATACGCAGTATTTT
cdr3_aa: CSAQGLAGGGDTQYF

v_call: TRBV10-3
j_call: TRBJ1-2
d_call: NA
cdr3_length: 14
clone_size: few
cdr3_nt: TGTGCCATCAGTGAGGTCCAAACCTCGTATGGCTACACCTTC
cdr3_aa: CAISEVQTSYGYTF

v_call: TRBV5-1
j_call: TRBJ2-3
d_call: TRBD2
cdr3_length: 18
clone_size: NA
cdr3_nt: TGCGCCAGCAGCTTGGCCTTAGGGAGCGGGAGAGTCACAGATACGCAGTATTTT
cdr3_aa: CASSLALGSGRVTDTQYF

v_call: TRBV29-1
j_call: TRBJ2-1
d_call: TRBD2
cdr3_length: 14
clone_size: many
cdr3_nt: TGCAGCGTCGCGGGACTAGCGGCTTCAAATGAGCAGTTCTTC
cdr3_aa: CSVAGLAASNEQFF

v_call: TRBV4-2
j_call: TRBJ2-6
d_call: NA
cdr3_length: 16
clone_size: few
cdr3_nt: TGTGCCAGCAGCCAAGATTCCGGGGCTGGGGCCAACGTCCTGACTTTC
cdr3_aa: CASSQDSGAGANVLTF

v_call: TRBV11-1
j_call: TRBJ2-1
d_call: NA
cdr3_length: 13
clone_size: NA
cdr3_nt: TGTGCCAGCAGCTTAGGACAAGCCAATGAGCAGTTCTTC
cdr3_aa: CASSLGQANEQFF

v_call: TRBV7-2
j_call: TRBJ2-7
d_call: NA
cdr3_length: 15
clone_size: few
cdr3_nt: TGTGCCAGCAGCTTAACCAGGGGAAGGTCCTACGAGCAGTACTTC
cdr3_aa: CASSLTRGRSYEQYF